Shown below are 5 T cell receptor beta chains from a single sample sequenced in a study of OX40 agonist ivuxolimab in advanced cancers. The table came from immunoSEQ multiplex PCR; TCRdb's copy has only in-frame clones and leaves some out. The table lists 75,000 to 90,000 clones, approximately 90% of them singletons, with 2.5% to 3.5% in the top ten. Sequences were derived from CD4+ or CD8+ T cells sorted from blood, sampled in a trial of the OX40 agonist ivuxolimab. All receptors come from an adult with an advanced solid tumor such as melanoma, head and neck, liver or kidney cancer.

The chain couples TRBV14 to TRBJ2-5; D unclear. V lost 3 bases to trimming and J lost 5 bases, with 7 bases between them. The V gene's germline CDR1 is SGHDN and CDR2 FVKESK. The CDR3 extends over 12 amino acids. Here the CDR3 DNA reads TGTGCCAGCAGCCAGTTGGTGGAGACCCAGTACTTC. Its translation: CASSQLVETQYF.

The V gene is TRBV7-9, the J gene TRBJ2-7, with 9 positions matching TRBD1. Germline V gives CDR1 SEHNR, CDR2 FQNEAQ (reference sequence). This CDR3 is 16 amino acids long. After removal of 6 bases from V and 0 bases from J, the junction contained 9 bases not matched to a gene. The CDR3 region is CASSFGTGRASYEQYF. The CDR3 DNA reads as TGTGCCAGCAGTTTCGGGACAGGGCGAGCCTCCTACGAGCAGTACTTC.

The chain combines TRBV2 with TRBJ2-3, with D perhaps matching TRBD2 (5 bases). Germline V gene data show CDR1 as SNHLY and CDR2 as FYNNEI. Trimming took 6 bases from V and 2 from J, leaving 9 bases between them. The CDR3 extends over 13 amino acids. The chain's CDR3 is CASSRDLTDTQYF. CDR3 bases: TGTGCCAGCAGCCGGGATCTCACAGATACGCAGTATTTT. The full variable domain, with the rest looked up from reference TRBV2 and TRBJ2-3, is EPEVTQTPSHQVTQMGQEVILRCVPISNHLYFYWYRQILGQKVEFLVSFYNNEISEKSEIFDDQFSVERPDGSNFTLKIRSTKLEDSAMYFCASSRDLTDTQYFGPGTRLTVL.

The rearrangement uses TRBV28 and TRBJ1-2, with 7 bases that match TRBD1. There are 16 residues in the CDR3. With V trimmed by 1 base and J by 2 bases, 7 bases remained unmatched. CDR1 is MDHEN, CDR2 SYDVKM, per germline. The CDR3 here is CASSLFVTGVNYGYTF. The CDR3 DNA reads as TGTGCCAGCAGTTTATTTGTTACAGGGGTGAACTATGGCTACACCTTC.

This clone was observed a few times. J is TRBJ1-1 and V is TRBV5-8; no clear D gene. Trimming shortened V by 6 bases and J by 12 bases, and 15 bases separated the two germline ends. This CDR3 has 11 residues. Germline CDR1 SGHTS, CDR2 YDEGEE. Here the CDR3 reads CASTLSRPPFF. CDR3 nucleotides: TGTGCCAGCACCCTGAGTAGGCCCCCTTTCTTT.